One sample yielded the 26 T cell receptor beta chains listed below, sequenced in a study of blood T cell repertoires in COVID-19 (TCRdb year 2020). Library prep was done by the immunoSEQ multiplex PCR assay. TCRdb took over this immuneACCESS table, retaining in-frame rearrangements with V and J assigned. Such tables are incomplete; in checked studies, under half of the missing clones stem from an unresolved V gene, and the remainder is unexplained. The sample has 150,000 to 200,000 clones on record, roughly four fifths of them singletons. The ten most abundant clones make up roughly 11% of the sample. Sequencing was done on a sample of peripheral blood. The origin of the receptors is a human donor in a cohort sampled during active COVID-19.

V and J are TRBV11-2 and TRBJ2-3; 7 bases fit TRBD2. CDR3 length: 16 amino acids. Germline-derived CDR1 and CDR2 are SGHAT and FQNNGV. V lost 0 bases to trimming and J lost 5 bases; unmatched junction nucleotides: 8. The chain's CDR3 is CASSLDMWTREDTQYF. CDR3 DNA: TGTGCCAGCAGCTTAGATATGTGGACTAGGGAAGATACGCAGTATTTT.

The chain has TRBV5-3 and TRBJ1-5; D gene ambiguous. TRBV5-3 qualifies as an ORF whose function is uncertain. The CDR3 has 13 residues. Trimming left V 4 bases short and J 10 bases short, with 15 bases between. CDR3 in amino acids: CARSPPLGRPQHF. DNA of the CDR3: TGTGCCAGAAGCCCGCCCCTTGGGCGTCCCCAGCATTTT.

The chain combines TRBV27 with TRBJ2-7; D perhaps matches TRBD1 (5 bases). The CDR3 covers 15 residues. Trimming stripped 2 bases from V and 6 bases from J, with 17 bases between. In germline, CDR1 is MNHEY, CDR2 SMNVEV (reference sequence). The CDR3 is CASSLNLQGTGEQYF. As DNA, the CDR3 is TGTGCCAGCAGTTTAAACTTGCAGGGTACAGGCGAGCAGTACTTC.

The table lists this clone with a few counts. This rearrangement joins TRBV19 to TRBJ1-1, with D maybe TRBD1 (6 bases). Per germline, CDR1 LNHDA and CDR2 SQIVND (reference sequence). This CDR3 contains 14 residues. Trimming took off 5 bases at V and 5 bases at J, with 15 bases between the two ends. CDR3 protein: CASSPNRVPTEAFF. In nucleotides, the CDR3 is TGTGCCAGTAGTCCAAACAGGGTCCCGACTGAAGCTTTCTTT. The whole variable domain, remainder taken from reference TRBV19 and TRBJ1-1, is DGGITQSPKYLFRKEGQNVTLSCEQNLNHDAMYWYRQDPGQGLRLIYYSQIVNDFQKGDIAEGYSVSREKKESFPLTVTSAQKNPTAFYLCASSPNRVPTEAFFGQGTRLTVV.

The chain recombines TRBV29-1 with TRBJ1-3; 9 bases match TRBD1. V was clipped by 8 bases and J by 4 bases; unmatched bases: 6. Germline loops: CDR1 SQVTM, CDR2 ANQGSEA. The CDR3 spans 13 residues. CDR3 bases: TGCAGCTTCCGGACAGGGGCGGGAAACACCATATATTTT. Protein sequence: CSFRTGAGNTIYF.

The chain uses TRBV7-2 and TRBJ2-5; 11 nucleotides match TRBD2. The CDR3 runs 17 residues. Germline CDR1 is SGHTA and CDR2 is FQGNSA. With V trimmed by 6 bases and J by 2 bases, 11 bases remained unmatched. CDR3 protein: CASSPLVGTSGQETQYF. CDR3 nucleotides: TGTGCCAGCAGTCCTTTGGTTGGGACTAGCGGACAAGAGACCCAGTACTTC.

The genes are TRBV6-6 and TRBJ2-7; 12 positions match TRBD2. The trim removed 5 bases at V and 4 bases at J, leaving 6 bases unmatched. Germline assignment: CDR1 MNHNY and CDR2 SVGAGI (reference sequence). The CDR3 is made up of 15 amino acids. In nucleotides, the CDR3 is TGTGCCAGCAGTCCTCCGGGACTAGCGGGTTACGAGCAGTACTTC. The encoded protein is CASSPPGLAGYEQYF.

The CDR3 sequence: CASSQGHRGRSDTQYF. The CDR3 DNA sequence: TGCGCCAGCAGCCAAGGGCACAGGGGGCGCTCAGATACGCAGTATTTT. The rearrangement uses TRBV4-3 and TRBJ2-3, with 9 bases aligning to TRBD1. V trimming: 1 base; J trimming: 4 bases; junction bases outside the gene matches: 6. Germline CDR1 reads LGHNA; CDR2 reads YSLEER. This CDR3 spans 16 amino acids.

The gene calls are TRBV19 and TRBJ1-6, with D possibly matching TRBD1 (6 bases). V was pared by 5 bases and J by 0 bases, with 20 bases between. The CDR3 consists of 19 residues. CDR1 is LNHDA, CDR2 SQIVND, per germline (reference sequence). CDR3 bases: TGTGCCAGTAGTGGAACCTTCCGGGACACGAGCTCCTATAATTCACCCCTCCACTTT. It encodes CASSGTFRDTSSYNSPLHF. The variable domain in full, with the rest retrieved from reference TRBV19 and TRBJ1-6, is DGGITQSPKYLFRKEGQNVTLSCEQNLNHDAMYWYRQDPGQGLRLIYYSQIVNDFQKGDIAEGYSVSREKKESFPLTVTSAQKNPTAFYLCASSGTFRDTSSYNSPLHFGNGTRLTVT.

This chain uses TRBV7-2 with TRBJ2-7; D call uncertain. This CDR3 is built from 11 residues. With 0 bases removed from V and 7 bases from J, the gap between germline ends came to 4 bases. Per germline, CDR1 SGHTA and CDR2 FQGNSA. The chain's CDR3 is CASSLAREQYF. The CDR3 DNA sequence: TGTGCCAGCAGCTTAGCTCGGGAGCAGTACTTC.

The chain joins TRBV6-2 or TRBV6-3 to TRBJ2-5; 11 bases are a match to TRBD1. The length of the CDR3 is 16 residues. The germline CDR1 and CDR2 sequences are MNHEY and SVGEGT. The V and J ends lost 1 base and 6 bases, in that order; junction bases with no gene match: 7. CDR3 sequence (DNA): TGTGCCAGCAGTTACTTCGGACAGGGGGCGTCTCAGACCCAGTACTTC. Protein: CASSYFGQGASQTQYF.

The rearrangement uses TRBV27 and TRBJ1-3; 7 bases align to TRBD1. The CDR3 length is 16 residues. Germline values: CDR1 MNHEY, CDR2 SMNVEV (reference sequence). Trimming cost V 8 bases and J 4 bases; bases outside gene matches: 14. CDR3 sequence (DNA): TGTGCCAGCGAGGACAGGCTGTCTTGGTCAGGAAACACCATATATTTT. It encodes CASEDRLSWSGNTIYF.

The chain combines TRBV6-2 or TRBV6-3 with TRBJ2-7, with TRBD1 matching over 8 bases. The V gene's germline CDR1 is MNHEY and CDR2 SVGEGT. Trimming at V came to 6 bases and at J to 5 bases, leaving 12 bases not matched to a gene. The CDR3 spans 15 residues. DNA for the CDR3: TGTGCCAGCAGCTTCAGGGGGCTCCTACGTGACGAGCAGTACTTC. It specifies CASSFRGLLRDEQYF.

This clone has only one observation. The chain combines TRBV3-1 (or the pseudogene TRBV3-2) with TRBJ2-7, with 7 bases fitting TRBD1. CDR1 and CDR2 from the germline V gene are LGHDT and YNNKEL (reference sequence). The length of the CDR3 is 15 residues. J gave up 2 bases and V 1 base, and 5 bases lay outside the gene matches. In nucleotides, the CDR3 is TGTGCCAGCAGCCAAGTCCCGGGACAGCCCTACGAGCAGTACTTC. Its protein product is CASSQVPGQPYEQYF.

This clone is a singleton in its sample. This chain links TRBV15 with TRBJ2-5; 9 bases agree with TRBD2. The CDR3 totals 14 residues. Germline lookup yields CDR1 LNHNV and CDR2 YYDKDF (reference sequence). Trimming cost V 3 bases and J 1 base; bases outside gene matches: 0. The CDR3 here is CATSRTSGQETQYF. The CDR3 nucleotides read TGTGCCACCAGCAGGACTAGCGGCCAAGAGACCCAGTACTTC.

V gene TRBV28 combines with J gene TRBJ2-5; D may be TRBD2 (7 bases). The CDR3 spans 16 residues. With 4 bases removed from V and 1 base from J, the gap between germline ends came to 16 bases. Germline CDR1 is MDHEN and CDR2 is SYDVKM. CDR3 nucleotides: TGTGCCAGCAGTTCTGGTGGCGGGGGCCTCCAAGAGACCCAGTACTTC. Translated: CASSSGGGGLQETQYF.

CDR3 residues: CASSGSLPNQPQHF. The CDR3 DNA reads as TGTGCCAGCAGTGGATCACTGCCTAATCAGCCCCAGCATTTT. The rearrangement uses TRBV2 and TRBJ1-5; no clear D. The CDR3 has 14 residues. The germline gives CDR1 SNHLY, CDR2 FYNNEI. Trimming removed 4 bases at V and 4 bases at J, with 11 bases between.

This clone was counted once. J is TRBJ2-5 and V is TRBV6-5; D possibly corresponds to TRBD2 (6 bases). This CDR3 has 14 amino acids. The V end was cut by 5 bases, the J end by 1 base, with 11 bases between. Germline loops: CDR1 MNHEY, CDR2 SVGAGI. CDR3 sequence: CASSNERAQETQYF. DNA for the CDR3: TGTGCCAGCAGTAATGAGCGGGCCCAAGAGACCCAGTACTTC.

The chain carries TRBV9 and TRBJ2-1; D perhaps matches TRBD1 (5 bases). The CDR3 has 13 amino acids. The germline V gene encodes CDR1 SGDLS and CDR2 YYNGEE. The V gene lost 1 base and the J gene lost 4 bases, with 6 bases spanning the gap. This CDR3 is CASSVQGYNEQFF. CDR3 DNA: TGTGCCAGCAGCGTACAGGGATACAATGAGCAGTTCTTC. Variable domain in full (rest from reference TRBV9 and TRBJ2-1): DSGVTQTPKHLITATGQRVTLRCSPRSGDLSVYWYQQSLDQGLQFLIQYYNGEERAKGNILERFSAQQFPDLHSELNLSSLELGDSALYFCASSVQGYNEQFFGPGTRLTVL.

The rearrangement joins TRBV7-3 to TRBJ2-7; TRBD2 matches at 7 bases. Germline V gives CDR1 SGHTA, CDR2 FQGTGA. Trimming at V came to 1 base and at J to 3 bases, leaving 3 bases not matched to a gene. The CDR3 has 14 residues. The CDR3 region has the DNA TGTGCCAGCAGCTTAAGCGGGGGAAACTACGAGCAGTACTTC. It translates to CASSLSGGNYEQYF.

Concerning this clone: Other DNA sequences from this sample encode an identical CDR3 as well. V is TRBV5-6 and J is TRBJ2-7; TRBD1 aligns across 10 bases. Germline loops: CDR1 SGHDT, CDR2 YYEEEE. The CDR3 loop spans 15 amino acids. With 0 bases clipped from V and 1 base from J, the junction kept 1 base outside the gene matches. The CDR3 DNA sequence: TGTGCCAGCAGCTTGGGGGGACAGGGGTCCTACGAGCAGTACTTC. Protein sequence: CASSLGGQGSYEQYF.

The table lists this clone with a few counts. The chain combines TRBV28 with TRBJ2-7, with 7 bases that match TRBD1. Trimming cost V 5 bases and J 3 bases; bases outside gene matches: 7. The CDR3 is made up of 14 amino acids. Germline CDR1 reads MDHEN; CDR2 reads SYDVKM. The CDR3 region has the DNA TGTGCCAGCAGTCCAGCCCGGGACAGCTACGAGCAGTACTTC. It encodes CASSPARDSYEQYF. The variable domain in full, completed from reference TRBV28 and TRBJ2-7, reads DVKVTQSSRYLVKRTGEKVFLECVQDMDHENMFWYRQDPGLGLRLIYFSYDVKMKEKGDIPEGYSVSREKKERFSLILESASTNQTSMYLCASSPARDSYEQYFGPGTRLTVT.

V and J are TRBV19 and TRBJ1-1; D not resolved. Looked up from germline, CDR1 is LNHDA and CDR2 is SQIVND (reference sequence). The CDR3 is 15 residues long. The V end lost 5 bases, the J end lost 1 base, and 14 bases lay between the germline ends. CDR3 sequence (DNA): TGTGCCAGTAGTTCAGACTCACACCGGAACACTGAAGCTTTCTTT. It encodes CASSSDSHRNTEAFF.

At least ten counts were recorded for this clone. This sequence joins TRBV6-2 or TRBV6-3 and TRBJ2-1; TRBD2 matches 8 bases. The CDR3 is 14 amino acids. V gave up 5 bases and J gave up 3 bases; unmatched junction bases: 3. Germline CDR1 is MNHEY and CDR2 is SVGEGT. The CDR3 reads CASSRGGDYNEQFF. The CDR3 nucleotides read TGTGCCAGCAGTCGGGGGGGCGACTACAATGAGCAGTTCTTC.

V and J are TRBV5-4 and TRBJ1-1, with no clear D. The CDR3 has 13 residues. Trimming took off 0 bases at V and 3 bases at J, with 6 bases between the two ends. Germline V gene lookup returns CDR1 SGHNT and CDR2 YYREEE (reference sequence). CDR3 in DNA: TGTGCCAGCAGCTTGGGTCAGGACACTGAAGCTTTCTTT. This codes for CASSLGQDTEAFF.

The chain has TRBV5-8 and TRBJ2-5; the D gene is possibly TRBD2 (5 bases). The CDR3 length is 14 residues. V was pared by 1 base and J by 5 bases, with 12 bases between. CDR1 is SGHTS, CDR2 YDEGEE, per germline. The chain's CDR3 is CASSLFVRGETQYF. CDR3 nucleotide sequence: TGTGCCAGCAGCTTGTTTGTGAGAGGGGAGACCCAGTACTTC.